This T cell receptor (beta chain) was captured by sequencing in a study of radiotherapy plus CTLA-4 blockade in lung cancer. There are 14 residues in the CDR3. Germline CDR1 reads MNHEY; CDR2 reads SMNVEV (reference sequence). Trimming cost V 6 bases and J 2 bases; bases outside gene matches: 2. Clones were read by immunoSEQ multiplex PCR, and TCRdb kept only the in-frame ones, dropping some. The data hold about 120,000 clones, with roughly 80% observed a single time. This clonotype originated in a human donor with non-small cell lung cancer that progressed on radiotherapy plus ipilimumab. Some clones in this sample may be carry-over from other donors' samples. The rearrangement uses TRBV27 and TRBJ1-5, with TRBD1 matching over 9 bases. Sequences were derived from peripheral blood, sampled from a patient treated with radiotherapy plus ipilimumab. CDR3 sequence reads: CASSRTGGNQPQHF. In nucleotides, the CDR3 is TGTGCCAGCAGCCGGACAGGGGGCAATCAGCCCCAGCATTTT.